This T cell receptor (beta chain) was identified in a study of blood T cells in healthy people across ages. In regard to this clonotype: Its antigen is unidentified.

Trimming at V came to 7 bases and at J to 1 base, leaving 11 bases not matched to a gene. CDR3 size: 16 residues. Primed by a sample-barcoded 5' primer and a J-beta primer mix, a second PCR proceeded for roughly 7 to 11 cycles. MiXCR, applied by TCRdb to the 5' RACE reads, yields one record per CDR3 protein. The sample lists some 800,000 distinct CDR3 sequences; more than 40% were seen once. The study drew donors from healthy Caucasian individuals in Russia aged roughly 6 to 90. Regarding the study as a whole: Long-lived donors carried more naive CD4+ cells and greater diversity than aged donors.

The chain couples TRBV12-3 or TRBV12-4 to TRBJ2-5; 8 nucleotides align to TRBD2. This sequence was found in a man in his sixties in good health. The sample comprised blood. The CDR3 nucleotides are TGTGCCAGCACTCTCGGTCTAGCGGGTTTCCAAGAGACCCAGTACTTC. Its translation is CASTLGLAGFQETQYF.